The clone carrying this TCR beta chain has just one count. Sequenced by immunoSEQ multiplex PCR; TCRdb stores in-frame clones only, minus some. The sample has roughly 180,000 clones; 81% are singletons. These data originate in a study of blood T cell repertoires in COVID-19. Whole-study context: Samples taken during acute and convalescent COVID-19 were collected in the United States, Italy and Spain. The cDNA or gDNA used as material had been derived from T cells, B-cell-depleted T cells, or PBMCs.

The CDR3 covers 18 residues. Per the germline V gene, CDR1 is MRHNA and CDR2 is SNTAGT. Trimming cost V 6 bases and J 0 bases, with 21 bases left between them. This sequence was found in a woman in her thirties or forties with acute COVID-19. This sequence joins TRBV6-4 and TRBJ1-5; D might be TRBD1 (5 bases). The sample was PBMCs or T cells enriched from blood (not recorded which). The CDR3, as DNA: TGTGCCAGCAGCAAAACAGGTTCACGCTTCTATAGCAATCAGCCCCAGCATTTT. Translated: CASSKTGSRFYSNQPQHF.